This entry concerns a single TCR beta chain. Its antigen is still unknown. The data belong to a study of cytomegalovirus exposure and HLA in healthy donors. The study's findings and limits: About 90% or about 30% of the time was how often most TCR beta V segments were productive, according to an earlier analysis.

From germline, CDR1 is LGHNA and CDR2 YNFKEQ. The CDR3 length is 15 residues. The J segment lost 8 bases and the V segment lost 3 bases, leaving 4 bases of the junction unmatched. 60 Vbeta and 13 Jbeta primers were used in PCR. Clones were read by immunoSEQ multiplex PCR, and TCRdb kept only the in-frame ones, dropping some. The sample consists of fewer than 200,000 clones, 68% of them appearing once. Source material: PBMCs. This sequence joins TRBV4-2 and TRBJ2-1, with 13 bases identical to TRBD2. The origin of this receptor is a woman in her thirties or forties in good health and CMV-seropositive. The CDR3 sequence is CASSHPLAGGYEQFF. In nucleotides, the CDR3 is TGTGCCAGCAGCCACCCACTAGCGGGAGGGTATGAGCAGTTCTTC.